The clone carrying this TCR beta chain showed up many times. The antigen remains unidentified. The data stem from a study of T cells in Graves' hyperthyroidism and ophthalmopathy. Notes on the study in general: Ophthalmopathy, as predicted by the model, came a median around 6 months after the prediction.

The study excluded patients with uncontrolled infection, other autoimmune disease, pregnancy or lactation. Germline V gives CDR1 LNHNV, CDR2 YYDKDF (reference sequence). Deletions cut 4 bases from V and 5 bases from J, with 14 bases between. The CDR3 extends over 14 amino acids. Researchers amplified the TCR beta CDR3 regions from RNA transcripts. HTBI primers were employed in a first-round RT-PCR of the TCR CDR3. TCRdb passed the multiplex PCR reads through MiXCR, listing each CDR3 protein once. This table has approximately 210,000 distinct CDR3 sequences, roughly 17% appearing once. The V and J genes are TRBV15 and TRBJ1-1; possible D gene TRBD1, 5 bases. Sequenced material: blood. The source is a man in his forties or fifties with Graves' hyperthyroidism. The chain's CDR3 is CATSNQGSRTEAFF. The CDR3 nucleotides read TGTGCCACCAGCAACCAGGGAAGTAGAACTGAAGCTTTCTTT. Full variable domain (remainder filled in from reference TRBV15 and TRBJ1-1): DAMVIQNPRYQVTQFGKPVTLSCSQTLNHNVMYWYQQKSSQAPKLLFHYYDKDFNNEADTPDNFQSRRPNTSFCFLDIRSPGLGDTAMYLCATSNQGSRTEAFFGQGTRLTVV.